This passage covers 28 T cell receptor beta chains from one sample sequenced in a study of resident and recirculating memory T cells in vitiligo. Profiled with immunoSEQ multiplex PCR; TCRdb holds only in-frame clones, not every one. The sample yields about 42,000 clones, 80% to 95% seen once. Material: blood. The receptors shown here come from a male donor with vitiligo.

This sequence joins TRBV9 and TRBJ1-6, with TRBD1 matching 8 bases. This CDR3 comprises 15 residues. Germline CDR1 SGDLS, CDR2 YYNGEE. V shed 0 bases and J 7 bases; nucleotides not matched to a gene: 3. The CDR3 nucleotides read TGTGCCAGCAGCGTAGCGGGACAGGTGAATTCACCCCTCCACTTT. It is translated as CASSVAGQVNSPLHF. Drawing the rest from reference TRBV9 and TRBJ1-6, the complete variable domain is DSGVTQTPKHLITATGQRVTLRCSPRSGDLSVYWYQQSLDQGLQFLIQYYNGEERAKGNILERFSAQQFPDLHSELNLSSLELGDSALYFCASSVAGQVNSPLHFGNGTRLTVT.

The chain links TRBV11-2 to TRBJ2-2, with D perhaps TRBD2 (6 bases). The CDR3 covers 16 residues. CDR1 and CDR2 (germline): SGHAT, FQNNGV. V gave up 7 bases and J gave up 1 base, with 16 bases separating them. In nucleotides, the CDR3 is TGTGCCAGCACCACTCCGGGGAGGCAGAACACCGGGGAGCTGTTTTTT. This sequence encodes CASTTPGRQNTGELFF.

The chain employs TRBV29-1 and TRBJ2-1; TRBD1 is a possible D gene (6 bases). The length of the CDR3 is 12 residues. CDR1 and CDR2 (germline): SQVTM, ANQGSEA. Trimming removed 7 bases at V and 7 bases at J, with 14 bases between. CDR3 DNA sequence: TGCAGCGCCACCGGGACAATAAATGAGCAGTTCTTC. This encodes CSATGTINEQFF.

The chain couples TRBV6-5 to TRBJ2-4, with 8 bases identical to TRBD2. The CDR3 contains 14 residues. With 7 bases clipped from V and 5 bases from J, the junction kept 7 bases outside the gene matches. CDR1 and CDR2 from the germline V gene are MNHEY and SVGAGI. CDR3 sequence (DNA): TGTGCCAGCACCCCGAGCGGGGGAGAAAACATTCAGTACTTC. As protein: CASTPSGGENIQYF.

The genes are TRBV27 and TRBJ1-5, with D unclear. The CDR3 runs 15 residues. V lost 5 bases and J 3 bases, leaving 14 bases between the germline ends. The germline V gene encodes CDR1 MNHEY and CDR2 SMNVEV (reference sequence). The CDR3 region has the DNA TGTGCCAGCAGTCCAGGCCGCGGGGTCAATCAGCCCCAGCATTTT. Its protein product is CASSPGRGVNQPQHF.

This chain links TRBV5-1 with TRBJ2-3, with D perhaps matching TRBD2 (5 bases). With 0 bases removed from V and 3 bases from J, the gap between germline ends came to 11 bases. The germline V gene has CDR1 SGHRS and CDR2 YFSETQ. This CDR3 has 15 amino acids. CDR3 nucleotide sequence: TGCGCCAGCAGCTTGGACGAGGGAAGTACAGATACGCAGTATTTT. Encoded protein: CASSLDEGSTDTQYF.

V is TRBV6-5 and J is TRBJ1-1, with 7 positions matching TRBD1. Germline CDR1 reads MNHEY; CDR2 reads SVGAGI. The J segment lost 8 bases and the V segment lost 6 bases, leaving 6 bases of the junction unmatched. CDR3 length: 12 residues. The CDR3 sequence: CASRSGTEEAFF. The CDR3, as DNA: TGTGCCAGCAGATCCGGGACAGAAGAAGCTTTCTTT.

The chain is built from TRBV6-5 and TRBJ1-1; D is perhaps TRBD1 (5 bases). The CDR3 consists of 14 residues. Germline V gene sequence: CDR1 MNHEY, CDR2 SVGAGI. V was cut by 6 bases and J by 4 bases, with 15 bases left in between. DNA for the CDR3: TGTGCCAGCAGACCCGAATACAGGCCCACTGAAGCTTTCTTT. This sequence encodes CASRPEYRPTEAFF.

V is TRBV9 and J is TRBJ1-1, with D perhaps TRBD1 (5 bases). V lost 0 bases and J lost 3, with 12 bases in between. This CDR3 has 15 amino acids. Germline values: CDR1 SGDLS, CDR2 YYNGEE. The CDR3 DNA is TGTGCCAGCAGCGTAGGTGGGGGGGAGTACACTGAAGCTTTCTTT. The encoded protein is CASSVGGGEYTEAFF.

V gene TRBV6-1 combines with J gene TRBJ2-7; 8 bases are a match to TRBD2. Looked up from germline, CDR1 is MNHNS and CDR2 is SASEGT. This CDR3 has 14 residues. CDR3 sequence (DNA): TGTGCGAGCTCGAGGGCGGGGGGTTCTTACGAGCAGTACTTC. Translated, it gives CASSRAGGSYEQYF.

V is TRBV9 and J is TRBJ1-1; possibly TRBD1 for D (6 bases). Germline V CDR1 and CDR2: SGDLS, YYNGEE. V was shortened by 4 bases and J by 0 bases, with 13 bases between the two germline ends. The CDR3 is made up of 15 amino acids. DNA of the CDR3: TGTGCCAGCAGCCCTTCGACAGGCATGAACACTGAAGCTTTCTTT. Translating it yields CASSPSTGMNTEAFF.

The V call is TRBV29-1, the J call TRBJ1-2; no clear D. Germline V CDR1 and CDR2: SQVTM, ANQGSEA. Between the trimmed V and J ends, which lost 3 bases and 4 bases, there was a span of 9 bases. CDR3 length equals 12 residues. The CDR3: CSVDYRSYGYTF. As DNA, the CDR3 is TGCAGCGTTGATTACAGAAGCTATGGCTACACCTTC.

The CDR3 protein is CASSLASSGGPLNTQYF. The DNA of the CDR3 is TGCGCCAGCAGCTTGGCCAGTAGCGGGGGCCCTCTTAATACGCAGTATTTT. The rearrangement joins TRBV5-1 to TRBJ2-3; 9 bases align to TRBD2. The CDR3 runs to 17 residues. Germline trimming cut 0 bases from V and 7 bases from J; bases unmatched to any gene: 12. Germline V gene data show CDR1 as SGHRS and CDR2 as YFSETQ.

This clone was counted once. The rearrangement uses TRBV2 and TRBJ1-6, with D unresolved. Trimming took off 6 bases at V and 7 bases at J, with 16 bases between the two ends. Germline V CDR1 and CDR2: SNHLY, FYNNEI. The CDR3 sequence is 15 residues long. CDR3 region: CASSGLTVGNSPLHF. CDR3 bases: TGTGCCAGCAGCGGACTTACAGTTGGAAATTCACCCCTCCACTTT.

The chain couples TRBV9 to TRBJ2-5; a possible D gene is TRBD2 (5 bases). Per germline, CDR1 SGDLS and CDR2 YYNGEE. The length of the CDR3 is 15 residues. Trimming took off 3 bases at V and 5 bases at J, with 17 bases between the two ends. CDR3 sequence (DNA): TGTGCCAGCAGCGCCCAGAGCACAGCGGTCGAGACCCAGTACTTC. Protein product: CASSAQSTAVETQYF.

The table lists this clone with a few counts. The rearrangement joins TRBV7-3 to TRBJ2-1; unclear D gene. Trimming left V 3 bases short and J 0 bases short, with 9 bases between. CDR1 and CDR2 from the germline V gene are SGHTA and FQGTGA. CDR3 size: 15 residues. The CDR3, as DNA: TGTGCCAGCAGCTTGGGCCCGCCCTCCTACAATGAGCAGTTCTTC. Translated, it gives CASSLGPPSYNEQFF. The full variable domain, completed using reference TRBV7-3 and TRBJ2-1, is GAGVSQTPSNKVTEKGKYVELRCDPISGHTALYWYRQSLGQGPEFLIYFQGTGAADDSGLPNDRFFAVRPEGSVSTLKIQRTERGDSAVYLCASSLGPPSYNEQFFGPGTRLTVL.

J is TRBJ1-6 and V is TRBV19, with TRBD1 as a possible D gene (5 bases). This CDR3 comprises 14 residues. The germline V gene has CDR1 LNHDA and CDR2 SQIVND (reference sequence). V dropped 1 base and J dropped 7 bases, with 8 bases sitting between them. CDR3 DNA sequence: TGTGCCAGTAGTATAGGTCAGGGAAATTCACCCCTCCACTTT. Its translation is CASSIGQGNSPLHF.

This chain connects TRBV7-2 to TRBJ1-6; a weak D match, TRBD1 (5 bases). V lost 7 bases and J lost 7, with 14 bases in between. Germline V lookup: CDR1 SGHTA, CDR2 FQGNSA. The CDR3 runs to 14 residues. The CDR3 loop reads CASTPGGGNSPLHF. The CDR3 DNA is TGTGCCAGCACCCCTGGGGGAGGGAATTCACCCCTCCACTTT.

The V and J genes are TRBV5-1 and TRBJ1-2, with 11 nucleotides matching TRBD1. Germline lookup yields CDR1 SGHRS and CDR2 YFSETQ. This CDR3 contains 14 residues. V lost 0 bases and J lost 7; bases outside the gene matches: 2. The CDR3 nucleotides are TGCGCCAGCAGCTTGGCCGGGACAGGGGGTGGCTACACCTTC. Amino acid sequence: CASSLAGTGGGYTF. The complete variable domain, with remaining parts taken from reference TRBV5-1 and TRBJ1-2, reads KAGVTQTPRYLIKTRGQQVTLSCSPISGHRSVSWYQQTPGQGLQFLFEYFSETQRNKGNFPGRFSGRQFSNSRSEMNVSTLELGDSALYLCASSLAGTGGGYTFGSGTRLTVV.

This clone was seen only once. Here the CDR3 DNA reads TGCGCCAGCAGCTTACAGGGGGCCCCAAACGGTGGCTACACCTTC. Residues: CASSLQGAPNGGYTF. The V call is TRBV5-1, the J call TRBJ1-2; 9 nucleotides agree with TRBD1. The germline V gene has CDR1 SGHRS and CDR2 YFSETQ. V was pared by 2 bases and J by 7 bases, with 9 bases of the junction left unmatched. The CDR3 spans 15 residues. Combining the CDR3 with reference TRBV5-1 and TRBJ1-2 gives the whole variable domain KAGVTQTPRYLIKTRGQQVTLSCSPISGHRSVSWYQQTPGQGLQFLFEYFSETQRNKGNFPGRFSGRQFSNSRSEMNVSTLELGDSALYLCASSLQGAPNGGYTFGSGTRLTVV.

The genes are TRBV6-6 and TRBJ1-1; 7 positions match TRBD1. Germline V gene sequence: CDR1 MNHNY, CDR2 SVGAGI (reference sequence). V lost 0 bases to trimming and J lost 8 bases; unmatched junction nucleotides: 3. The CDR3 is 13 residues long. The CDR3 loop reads CASSYSEQGEAFF. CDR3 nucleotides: TGTGCCAGCAGTTACTCGGAACAGGGGGAAGCTTTCTTT.

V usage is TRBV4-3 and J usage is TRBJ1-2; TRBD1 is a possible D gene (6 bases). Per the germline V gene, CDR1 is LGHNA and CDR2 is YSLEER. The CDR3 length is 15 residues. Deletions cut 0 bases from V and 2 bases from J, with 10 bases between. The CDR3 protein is CASSQDGGRNYGYTF. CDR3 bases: TGCGCCAGCAGCCAAGATGGGGGCAGGAACTATGGCTACACCTTC.

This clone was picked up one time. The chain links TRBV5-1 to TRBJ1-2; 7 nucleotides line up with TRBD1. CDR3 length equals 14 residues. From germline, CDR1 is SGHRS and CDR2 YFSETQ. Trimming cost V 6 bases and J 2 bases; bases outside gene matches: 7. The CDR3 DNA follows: TGCGCCAGCAACCTAGGGGACAGAAACTATGGCTACACCTTC. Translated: CASNLGDRNYGYTF.

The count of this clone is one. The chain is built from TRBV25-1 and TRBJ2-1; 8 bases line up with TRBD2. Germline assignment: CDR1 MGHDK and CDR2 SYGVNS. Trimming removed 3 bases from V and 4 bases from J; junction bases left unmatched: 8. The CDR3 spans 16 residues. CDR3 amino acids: CASSDPLSGGYNEQFF. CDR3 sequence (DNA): TGTGCCAGCAGTGACCCACTAAGCGGGGGATACAATGAGCAGTTCTTC. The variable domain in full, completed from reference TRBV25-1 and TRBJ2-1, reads EADIYQTPRYLVIGTGKKITLECSQTMGHDKMYWYQQDPGMELHLIHYSYGVNSTEKGDLSSESTVSRIRTEHFPLTLESARPSHTSQYLCASSDPLSGGYNEQFFGPGTRLTVL.

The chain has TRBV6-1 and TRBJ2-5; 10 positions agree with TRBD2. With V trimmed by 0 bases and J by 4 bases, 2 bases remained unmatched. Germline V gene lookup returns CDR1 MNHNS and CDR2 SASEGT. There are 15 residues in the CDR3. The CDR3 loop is CASSEAAGGPETQYF. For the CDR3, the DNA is TGTGCCAGCAGTGAAGCAGCGGGGGGGCCAGAGACCCAGTACTTC.

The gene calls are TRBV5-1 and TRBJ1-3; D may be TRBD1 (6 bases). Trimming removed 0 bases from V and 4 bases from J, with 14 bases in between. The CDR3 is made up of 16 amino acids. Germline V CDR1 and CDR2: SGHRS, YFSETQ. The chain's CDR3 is CASSLAGGALGNTIYF. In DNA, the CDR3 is TGCGCCAGCAGCTTGGCCGGGGGGGCCTTAGGAAACACCATATATTTT.

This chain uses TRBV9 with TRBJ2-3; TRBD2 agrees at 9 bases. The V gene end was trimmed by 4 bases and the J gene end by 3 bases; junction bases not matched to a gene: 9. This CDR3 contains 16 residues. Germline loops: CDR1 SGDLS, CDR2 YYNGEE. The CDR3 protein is CASSPLGLAGTDTQYF. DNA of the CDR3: TGTGCCAGCAGCCCCCTGGGACTAGCAGGGACAGATACGCAGTATTTT. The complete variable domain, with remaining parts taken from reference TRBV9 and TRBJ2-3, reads DSGVTQTPKHLITATGQRVTLRCSPRSGDLSVYWYQQSLDQGLQFLIQYYNGEERAKGNILERFSAQQFPDLHSELNLSSLELGDSALYFCASSPLGLAGTDTQYFGPGTRLTVL.

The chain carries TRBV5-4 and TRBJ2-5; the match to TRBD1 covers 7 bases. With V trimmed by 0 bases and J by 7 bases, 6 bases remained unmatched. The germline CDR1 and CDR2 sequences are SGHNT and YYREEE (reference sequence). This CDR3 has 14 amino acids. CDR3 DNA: TGTGCCAGCAGCTTGGCCGAGGGGGCGAGGACCCAGTACTTC. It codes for CASSLAEGARTQYF.